These 4 T cell receptor beta chains came from one sample sequenced in a study of blood T cell repertoires in COVID-19. Sequencing used immunoSEQ multiplex PCR; TCRdb keeps in-frame clones, though not all of them. The profile shows about 66,000 clones, around 83% of them singletons. The specimen sequenced was peripheral blood. These receptors all stem from a man in his forties or fifties with active COVID-19.

This rearrangement joins TRBV11-3 to TRBJ2-1; TRBD2 aligns across 11 bases. This CDR3 is built from 14 residues. CDR1 and CDR2 from the germline V gene are SGHNT and YENEEA. The trim removed 5 bases at V and 9 bases at J, leaving 6 bases unmatched. The CDR3 DNA reads TGTGCCAGCAGCGCTAGCGGGAGGCAGGCTGAGCAGTTCTTC. Translation: CASSASGRQAEQFF. The variable domain in full, completed from reference TRBV11-3 and TRBJ2-1, reads EAGVVQSPRYKIIEKKQPVAFWCNPISGHNTLYWYLQNLGQGPELLIRYENEEAVDDSQLPKDRFSAERLKGVDSTLKIQPAELGDSAVYLCASSASGRQAEQFFGPGTRLTVL.

V usage is TRBV7-9 and J usage is TRBJ2-3; 11 bases align to TRBD2. CDR3 length: 17 residues. The V and J ends lost 5 bases and 5 bases, in that order; junction bases with no gene match: 12. Germline CDR1 reads SEHNR; CDR2 reads FQNEAQ (reference sequence). For the CDR3, the DNA is TGTGCCAGCAGCCAGGGGCTAGCGGGGGGCAAGCGAGATACGCAGTATTTT. This sequence encodes CASSQGLAGGKRDTQYF. The full variable domain, with the rest looked up from reference TRBV7-9 and TRBJ2-3, is DTGVSQNPRHKITKRGQNVTFRCDPISEHNRLYWYRQTLGQGPEFLTYFQNEAQLEKSRLLSDRFSAERPKGSFSTLEIQRTEQGDSAMYLCASSQGLAGGKRDTQYFGPGTRLTVL.

J is TRBJ2-7 and V is TRBV3-1 (or the pseudogene TRBV3-2); TRBD1 aligns across 7 bases. Unmatched junction bases numbered 4, after V lost 5 bases and J lost 3 bases. The CDR3 contains 13 residues. Germline CDR1 is LGHDT and CDR2 is YNNKEL (reference sequence). The CDR3 DNA reads as TGTGCCAGCAGCACCCGGGACAGCTACGAGCAGTACGTC. This gives the protein CASSTRDSYEQYV.

This chain links TRBV5-1 with TRBJ1-1; maybe TRBD1 (5 bases). The V end was cut by 0 bases, the J end by 2 bases, with 11 bases between. CDR3 length: 15 residues. Germline loops: CDR1 SGHRS, CDR2 YFSETQ. CDR3 protein: CASSLGLTANTEAFF. CDR3 nucleotide sequence: TGCGCCAGCAGCTTGGGATTGACAGCTAACACTGAAGCTTTCTTT.